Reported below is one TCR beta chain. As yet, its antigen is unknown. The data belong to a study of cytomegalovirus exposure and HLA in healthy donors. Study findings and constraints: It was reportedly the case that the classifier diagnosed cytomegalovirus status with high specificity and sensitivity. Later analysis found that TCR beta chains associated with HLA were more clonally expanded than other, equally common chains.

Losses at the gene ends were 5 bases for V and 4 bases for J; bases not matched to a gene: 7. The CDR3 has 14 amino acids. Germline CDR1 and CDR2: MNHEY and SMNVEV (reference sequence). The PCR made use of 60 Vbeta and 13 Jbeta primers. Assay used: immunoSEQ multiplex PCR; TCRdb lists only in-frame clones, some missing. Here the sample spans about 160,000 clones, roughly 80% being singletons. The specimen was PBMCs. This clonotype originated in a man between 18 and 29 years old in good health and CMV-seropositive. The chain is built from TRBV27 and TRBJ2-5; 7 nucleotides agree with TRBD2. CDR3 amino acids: CASSAFTSAETQYF. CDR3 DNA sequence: TGTGCCAGCAGTGCTTTTACTAGCGCAGAGACCCAGTACTTC.